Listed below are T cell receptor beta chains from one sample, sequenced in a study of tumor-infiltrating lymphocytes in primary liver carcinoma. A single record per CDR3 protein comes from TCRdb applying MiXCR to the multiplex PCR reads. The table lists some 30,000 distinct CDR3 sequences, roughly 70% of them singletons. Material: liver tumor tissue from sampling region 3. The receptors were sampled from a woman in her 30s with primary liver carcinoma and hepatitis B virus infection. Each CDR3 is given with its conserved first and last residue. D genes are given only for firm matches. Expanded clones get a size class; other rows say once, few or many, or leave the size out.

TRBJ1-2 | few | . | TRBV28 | CASIQGLGANYGYTF | TGTGCCAGCATCCAAGGTCTGGGGGCTAACTACGGCTACACCTTC
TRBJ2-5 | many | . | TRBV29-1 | CSVARDIQETQYF | TGCAGCGTTGCGCGGGACATCCAAGAGACCCAGTACTTC
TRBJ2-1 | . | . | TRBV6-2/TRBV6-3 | CGSSSPGAYNEQFF | TGTGGCAGCAGTTCCCCGGGAGCCTACAATGAGCAGTTCTTC
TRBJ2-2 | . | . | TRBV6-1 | CASSETLPWGAANTGDLFF | TGTGCCAGCAGTGAAACCCTTCCCTGGGGCGCTGCGAACACCGGGGATCTGTTTTTT
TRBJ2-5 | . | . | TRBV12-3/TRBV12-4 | CASSTYPGSGETQYF | TGTGCCAGCAGCACTTACCCCGGGAGCGGGGAGACCCAGTACTTC
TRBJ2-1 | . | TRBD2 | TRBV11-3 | CASSLGASGKLEQFF | TGTGCCAGCAGTTTAGGAGCTAGCGGGAAACTTGAGCAGTTCTTC
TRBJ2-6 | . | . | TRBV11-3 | CASSWSGSGANIMTF | TGTGCCAGCAGCTGGTCAGGGTCTGGGGCCAACATCATGACTTTC
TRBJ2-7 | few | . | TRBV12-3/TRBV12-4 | CASSLSDKLEQYF | TGTGCCAGCAGTTTATCGGACAAGCTCGAGCAGTACTTC
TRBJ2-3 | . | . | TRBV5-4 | CASSPPGTETDTQYF | TGTGCCAGCAGTCCGCCCGGGACGGAGACGGATACGCAGTATTTC
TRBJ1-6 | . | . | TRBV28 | CPSSFSHRGSSPFHF | TGTCCCAGCAGTTTTTCCCATAGGGGGAGTTCACCCTTCCACTTT
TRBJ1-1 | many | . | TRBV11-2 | CASSVDGQFNTEAFF | TGTGCCAGCAGCGTAGACGGACAGTTTAACACTGAAGCTTTCTTT
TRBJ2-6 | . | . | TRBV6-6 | CASRYEHSGVNVLTF | TGTGCCAGCAGATACGAACACTCTGGGGTCAACGTCCTGACTTTC
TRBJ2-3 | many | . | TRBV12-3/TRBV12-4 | CASSFFLAGGQEGDTQYF | TGTGCCAGCAGTTTCTTTCTCGCGGGCGGCCAGGAGGGCGATACGCAGTATTTT
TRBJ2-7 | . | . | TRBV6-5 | CTSSYKDRGSYEQYF | TGTACCAGCAGTTACAAGGACAGAGGCTCCTACGAGCAGTACTTC
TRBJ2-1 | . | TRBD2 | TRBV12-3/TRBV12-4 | CASSQSGTSGLVQSF | TGTGCCAGCAGCCAGTCCGGGACTAGCGGACTTGTGCAGTCCTTC
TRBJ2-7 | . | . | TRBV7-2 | CARSWGRSGREQYF | TGTGCCAGGAGCTGGGGACGGAGTGGGCGCGAGCAGTACTTC
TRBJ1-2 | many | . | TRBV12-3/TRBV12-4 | CASNRAGAYGYTF | TGTGCCAGCAATCGCGCGGGGGCCTATGGCTACACCTTC
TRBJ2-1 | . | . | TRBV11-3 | CAGPIGSGNEQFF | TGTGCTGGCCCTATCGGGAGTGGGAACGAGCAGTTCTTC
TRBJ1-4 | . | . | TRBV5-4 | CASSADRGLNEKLFF | TGTGCTAGCAGCGCCGACCGGGGCCTTAATGAAAAACTGTTTTTT
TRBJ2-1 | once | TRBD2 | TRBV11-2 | CASSTSLAGGNDEQFF | TGTGCCAGCAGCACTTCTCTAGCGGGAGGAAACGATGAGCAGTTCTTC
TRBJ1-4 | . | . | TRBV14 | CTSSRRRNNEELFF | TGTACCAGCAGCCGAAGACGGAATAATGAGGAACTGTTTTTT
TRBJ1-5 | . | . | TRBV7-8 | CTSSLGVTRPQHF | TGTACCAGCAGCTTAGGGGTAACTCGGCCCCAGCATTTT
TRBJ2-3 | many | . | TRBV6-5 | CASSVSQWADTQYF | TGTGCCAGTAGCGTATCCCAGTGGGCAGATACGCAGTATTTT
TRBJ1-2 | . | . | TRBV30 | CAWSMDQGSGYTF | TGTGCCTGGAGTATGGATCAGGGTAGTGGTTACACCTTC
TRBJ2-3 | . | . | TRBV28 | CVSSFNNADMQYF | TGTGTCAGCAGTTTTAACAACGCTGATATGCAGTATTTT
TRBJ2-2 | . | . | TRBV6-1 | CARSETLPGGAVNAGELFF | TGTGCCAGGAGTGAAACCCTTCCCGGGGGCGCCGTCAACGCCGGGGAGCTGTTTTTT
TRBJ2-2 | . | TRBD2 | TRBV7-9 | CARRSRGSGSYWNTGELFF | TGTGCCAGAAGGTCCCGGGGTAGCGGGAGTTATTGGAACACCGGGGAGCTGTTTTTT
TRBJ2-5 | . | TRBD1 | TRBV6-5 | CVSSTDRGLAHYF | TGTGTCAGCAGTACCGACAGGGGGCTGGCCCATTACTTC
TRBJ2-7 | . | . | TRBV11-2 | CASGPRAGHEYEQYF | TGTGCCAGCGGCCCCCGGGCGGGACATGAGTACGAGCAGTACTTC
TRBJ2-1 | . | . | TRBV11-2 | CASSLDGISYNEQFF | TGTGCCAGCAGTTTAGATGGTATCTCCTACAATGAGCAGTTCTTC
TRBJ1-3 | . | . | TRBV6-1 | CASTRAASGNTIYF | TGTGCCAGCACCAGGGCGGCCTCTGGAAACACCATATATTTT
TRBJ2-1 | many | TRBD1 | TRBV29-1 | CSVQTRTGDDNEQFF | TGCAGCGTTCAAACCCGGACAGGGGACGACAATGAGCAGTTCTTC
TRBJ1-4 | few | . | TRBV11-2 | CAGSPRGGKLFF | TGTGCCGGCAGCCCCCGGGGGGGGAAACTGTTTTTT
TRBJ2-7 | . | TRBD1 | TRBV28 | CASSPTRTGGEQYF | TGTGCCAGCAGTCCAACCCGGACAGGGGGCGAGCAGTACTTC
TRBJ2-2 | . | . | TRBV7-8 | CVGSLTRVAGELFF | TGTGTCGGCAGCTTAACCAGAGTCGCCGGGGAGCTGTTTTTT
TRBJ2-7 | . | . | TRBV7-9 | CASSTQQATRYYEQYF | TGTGCCAGCAGCACTCAACAGGCCACCCGATATTACGAGCAGTACTTC
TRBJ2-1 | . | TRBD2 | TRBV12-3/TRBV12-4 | CANSLSGTSEFEQFF | TGTGCCAACAGCCTGTCCGGGACTAGCGAATTTGAGCAGTTCTTC
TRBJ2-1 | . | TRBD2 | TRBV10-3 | CAIMESAAGAYIEQFF | TGTGCCATCATGGAGTCGGCAGCGGGAGCCTACATTGAGCAGTTCTTC
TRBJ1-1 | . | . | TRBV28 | CACRPGDTYMNTEAFF | TGTGCCTGTAGACCCGGGGACACATACATGAACACTGAAGCTTTCTTT
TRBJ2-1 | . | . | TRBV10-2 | CASKRREGHNELFF | TGCGCCAGCAAGCGGAGAGAGGGTCACAATGAGCTGTTCTTC
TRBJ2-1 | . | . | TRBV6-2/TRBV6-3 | CANSYYEPGEQFF | TGTGCCAACAGTTACTACGAGCCAGGGGAGCAGTTCTTC
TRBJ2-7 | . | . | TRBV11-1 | CANSFDGQSSYEQYF | TGTGCCAACAGCTTCGACGGACAGTCCTCCTACGAGCAGTATTTC
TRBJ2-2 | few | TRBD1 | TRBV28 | CASSPWDRGLTGGLLF | TGTGCCAGCAGTCCGTGGGACAGGGGGCTGACCGGGGGGCTGCTTTTT
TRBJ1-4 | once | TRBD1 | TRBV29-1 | CSVVTGGTNAKLFF | TGCAGCGTAGTAACAGGGGGCACTAATGCAAAACTGTTTTTT
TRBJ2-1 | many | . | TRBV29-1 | CSGSDNEQFF | TGCAGCGGATCGGACAATGAGCAGTTCTTC
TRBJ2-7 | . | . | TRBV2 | CASSASRGYSYEQYF | TGTGCCAGCAGTGCGTCGAGGGGGTACTCCTACGAGCAGTACTTC
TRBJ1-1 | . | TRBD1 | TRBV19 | CASSVDRGMRAFF | TGTGCCAGTAGTGTCGACAGGGGGATGAGAGCTTTCTTT
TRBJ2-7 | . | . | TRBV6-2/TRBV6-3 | CGTQLSATQYF | TGTGGCACCCAGTTAAGCGCTACGCAGTACTTC
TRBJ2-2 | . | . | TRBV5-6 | CDSRLAPRVTWELFF | TGTGACAGCAGGTTGGCACCCAGAGTCACCTGGGAGCTGTTTTTT